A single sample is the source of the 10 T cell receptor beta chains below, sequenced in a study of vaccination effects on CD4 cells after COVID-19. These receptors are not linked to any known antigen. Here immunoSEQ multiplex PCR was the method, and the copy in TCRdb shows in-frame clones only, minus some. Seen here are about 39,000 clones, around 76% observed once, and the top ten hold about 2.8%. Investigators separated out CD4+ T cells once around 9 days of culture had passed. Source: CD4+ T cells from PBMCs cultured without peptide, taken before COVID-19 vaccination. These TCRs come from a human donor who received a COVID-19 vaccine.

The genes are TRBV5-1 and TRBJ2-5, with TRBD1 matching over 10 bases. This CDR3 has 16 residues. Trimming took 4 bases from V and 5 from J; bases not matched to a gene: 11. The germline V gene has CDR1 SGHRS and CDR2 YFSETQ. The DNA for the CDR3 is TGCGCCAGCAGCCTGCCCAAAGGGACAGGGGACGAGACCCAGTACTTC. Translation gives CASSLPKGTGDETQYF.

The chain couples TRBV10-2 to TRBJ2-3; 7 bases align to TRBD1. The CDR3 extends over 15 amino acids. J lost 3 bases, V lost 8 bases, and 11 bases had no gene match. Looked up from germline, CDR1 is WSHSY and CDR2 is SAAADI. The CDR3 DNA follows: TGCGCCAGCCTCCGGGACAGAAGCATAACAGATACGCAGTATTTT. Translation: CASLRDRSITDTQYF.

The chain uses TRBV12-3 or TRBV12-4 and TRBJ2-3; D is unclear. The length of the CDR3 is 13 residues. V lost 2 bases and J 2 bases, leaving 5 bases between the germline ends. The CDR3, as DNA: TGTGCCAGCAGTTTAATAGACACAGATACGCAGTATTTT. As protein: CASSLIDTDTQYF.

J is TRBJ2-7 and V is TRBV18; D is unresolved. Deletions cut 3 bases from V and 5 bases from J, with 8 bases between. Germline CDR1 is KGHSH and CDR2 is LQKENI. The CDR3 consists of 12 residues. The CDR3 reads CASSPNRDEQYV. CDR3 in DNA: TGTGCCAGCTCACCTAATAGGGACGAGCAGTACGTC.

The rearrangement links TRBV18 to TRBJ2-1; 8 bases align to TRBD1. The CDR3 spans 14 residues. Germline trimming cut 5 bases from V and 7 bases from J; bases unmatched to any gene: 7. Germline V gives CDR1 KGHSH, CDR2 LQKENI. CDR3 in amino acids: CASSSARQGNEQFF. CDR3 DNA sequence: TGTGCCAGCTCATCCGCCCGACAGGGGAATGAGCAGTTCTTC.

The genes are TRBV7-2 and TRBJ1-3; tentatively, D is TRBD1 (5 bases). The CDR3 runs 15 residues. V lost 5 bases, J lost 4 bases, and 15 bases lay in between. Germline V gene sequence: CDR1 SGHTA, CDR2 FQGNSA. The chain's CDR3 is CASSPRAGTGNTIYF. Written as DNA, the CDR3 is TGTGCCAGCAGCCCTCGGGCAGGGACCGGAAACACCATATATTTT.

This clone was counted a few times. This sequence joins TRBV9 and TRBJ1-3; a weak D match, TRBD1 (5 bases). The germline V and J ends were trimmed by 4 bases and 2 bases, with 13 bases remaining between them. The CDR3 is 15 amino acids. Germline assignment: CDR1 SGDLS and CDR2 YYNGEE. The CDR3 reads CASSPTGGAGNTIYF. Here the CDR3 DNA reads TGTGCCAGCAGCCCAACCGGGGGTGCTGGAAACACCATATATTTT. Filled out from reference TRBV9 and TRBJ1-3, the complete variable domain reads DSGVTQTPKHLITATGQRVTLRCSPRSGDLSVYWYQQSLDQGLQFLIQYYNGEERAKGNILERFSAQQFPDLHSELNLSSLELGDSALYFCASSPTGGAGNTIYFGEGSWLTVV.

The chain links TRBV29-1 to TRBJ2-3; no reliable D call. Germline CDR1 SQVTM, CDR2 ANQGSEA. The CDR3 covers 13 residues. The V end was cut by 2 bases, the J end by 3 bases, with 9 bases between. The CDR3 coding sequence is TGCAGCGTTGAAAGGGTCAGGACAGATACGCAGTATTTT. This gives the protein CSVERVRTDTQYF.

CDR3 loop: CASSLRPDAYEQYV. DNA of the CDR3: TGTGCCAGCAGCCTCCGACCTGATGCCTACGAGCAGTACGTC. The chain has TRBV21-1 and TRBJ2-7. TRBV21-1 is noted as a pseudogene. The CDR3 has 14 amino acids.

The CDR3 DNA reads as TGTGCCACCAGCAGAGGAAACAGGGCCATCCTTTATGGCTACACCTTC. This codes for CATSRGNRAILYGYTF. The V gene is TRBV15, the J gene TRBJ1-2; D perhaps matches TRBD1 (6 bases). Trimming shortened V by 1 base and J by 5 bases, and 17 bases separated the two germline ends. The V gene's germline CDR1 is LNHNV and CDR2 YYDKDF (reference sequence). The CDR3 extends over 16 amino acids.